This T cell receptor beta chain is from a study of vaccination effects on CD4 cells after COVID-19. Overall study context: A density of fewer than 2.5 million PBMC per well was used; these cells were cultured with about 10 IU/ml IL-2 and roughly 10 ug/ml peptides.

A note on this clone: Its matching antigen is unknown.

Study-level points and caveats: Pronounced clonal contraction occurred in clones induced by infection and by vaccine late after vaccination.

Following culture for under 12 days, CD4+ T cells were isolated. Subjects were given two BNT162b2 or mRNA-1273 vaccine doses. In germline, CDR1 is SGHRS, CDR2 YFSETQ. CDR3 length: 16 amino acids. Trimming cost V 0 bases and J 7 bases; bases outside gene matches: 5. Generated by immunoSEQ multiplex PCR, the TCRdb table keeps only in-frame clones and is missing some. The repertoire holds around 66,000 clones, around 69% seen once, with 2% to 2.5% in the top ten. The sequencing used CD4+ T cells from PBMCs cultured without peptide, collected after COVID-19 vaccination. The clonotype was recovered from a human donor who received a COVID-19 vaccine. The J gene is TRBJ1-4, the V gene TRBV5-1; 11 bases line up with TRBD1. This CDR3 reads CASSLVPDRGLEKLFF. CDR3 DNA sequence: TGCGCCAGCAGCTTGGTGCCGGACAGGGGGCTTGAAAAACTGTTTTTT.